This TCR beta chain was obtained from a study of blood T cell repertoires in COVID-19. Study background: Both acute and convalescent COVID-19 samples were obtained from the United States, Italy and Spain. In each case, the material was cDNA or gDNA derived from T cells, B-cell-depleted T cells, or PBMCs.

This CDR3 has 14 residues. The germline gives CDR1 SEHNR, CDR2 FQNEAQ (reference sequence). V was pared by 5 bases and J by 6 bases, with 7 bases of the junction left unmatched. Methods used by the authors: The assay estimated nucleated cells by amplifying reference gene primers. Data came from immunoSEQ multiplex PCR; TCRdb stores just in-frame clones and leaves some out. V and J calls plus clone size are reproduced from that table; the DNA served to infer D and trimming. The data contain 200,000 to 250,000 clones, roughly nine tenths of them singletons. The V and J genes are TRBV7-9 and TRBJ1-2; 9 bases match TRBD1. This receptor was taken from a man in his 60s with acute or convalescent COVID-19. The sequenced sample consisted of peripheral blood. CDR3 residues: CASSLRQGGDGYTF. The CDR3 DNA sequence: TGTGCCAGCAGCCTCCGACAGGGGGGAGATGGCTACACCTTC.